The T cell receptor beta chain under discussion was sequenced for a study of T cells after yellow fever vaccination (dated by TCRdb to the late 2010s). Study-level background: Using CD3, CD45RA, CCR7 and CD95 staining, memory subsets (EM, EMRA, CM and Tscm) were sorted on a BD FACS Aria III. Bulk TCR alpha and beta repertoires were sequenced longitudinally to track T-cell clones before and after primary and booster YFV17D yellow fever vaccination. Bulk PBMC replicates and cell subsets were isolated from blood drawn at multiple timepoints before and after both primary and secondary immunization. Memory subsets were sorted on days 0, 15 and 45 and at 18 months following primary vaccination, and on days 0, 15 and 45 following the 30-year booster. The SMART-Seq v4 Ultra Low Input RNA kit was used to prepare libraries from fractions with low cell numbers. Two healthy male donors made up the cohort, one aged 18 to 30 years and the other aged 30 to 40 years. What the work shows at the level of the full study, not this receptor alone: In the sorted memory subsets on day 0, nearly all vaccine-responding clonotypes were below the level of detection. The study included only two donors, which limits how far the findings can be generalized. Computational filtering was needed because FACS-sorted repertoires could contain abundant contaminating clonotypes from the bulk population. Compared with the primary T-cell response, the secondary T-cell response was weaker but faster, peaking on day 5 rather than day 15. Most clones expanded after primary vaccination were re-detected after the booster (almost 97% of CD4 and 88% of CD8), suggesting broad memory maintenance. A small share of clonotypes occurred in both CD4 and CD8 compartments, likely arising from convergent recombination.

Ten or more counts support this clonotype. Per-base quality was not reported, and no clone a single base away is much larger than it. The treatment or condition label of this sample denotes: live attenuated yellow fever vaccine strain. PBMCs were isolated from peripheral blood using a standard Ficoll-Paque protocol. The RNeasy Micro Kit was used to extract RNA from sorted memory subsets. There are 14 amino acids in the CDR3, from cysteine to phenylalanine inclusive. Only the CDR3 part of the read is kept: 42 bases, read in frame from the first base. V gives up 0 bases and J gives up 6 bases, and the segment between their germline ends measures 11 bases. The germline V gene sets CDR1 to LGHNA and CDR2 to YNFKEQ. TCR cDNA was made using 5'RACE template switching, a step that added a universal primer site and unique molecular identifiers. cDNA synthesis was primed from both the TCR alpha and TCR beta constant segments. Library amplification involved two PCR steps, and the second step added sample barcodes and sequencing adapters. Sequencing of libraries was done on Illumina HiSeq 2500 (2x100 bp) or NovaSeq (2x150 bp). In the source study's methods: MIGEC handled demultiplexing of reads and collapsing into UMI consensus sequences, while MiXCR performed V(D)J alignment. Vaccine-responding clonotypes were defined with edgeR using replicate PBMC samples, requiring FDR below 0.01 and a log2 fold change above 5 up to day 15. Each bulk clonotype was labeled CD4 or CD8 based on which sequenced repertoire, CD4 or CD8, contained the clonotype at higher abundance. To estimate the distribution of each clone across memory phenotypes, clonotype frequencies in memory subsets were weighted by FACS-sorted cell numbers. TCRdb reworked the public reads: Q25 trimming with fastp, MiXCR clone assembly, productive beta chains retained. CDR3 protein sequences are deduplicated, and each keeps its most common genes and DNA. TCRdb, rather than the study authors, made the V and J calls. Counted in this sample were around 30,000 distinct CDR3 sequences; 10% to 13% of them appeared once. Roughly 12% of the sample is in the top ten clones.

The chain links TRBV4-2 with TRBJ1-1; a tentative D match to TRBD1 spans 6 bases. The sequences come from PBMCs, either bulk or a sorted T-cell subset (CD4+, CD8+, memory, or dextramer-sorted; not recorded which), collected roughly 14 days after the first yellow fever vaccination. The TCR was taken from a man aged 18 to 29 who received the YFV17D yellow fever vaccine. The CDR3 here reads CASSQDNRDPEAFF. The sequenced DNA: TGTGCCAGCAGCCAAGATAACAGGGACCCTGAAGCTTTCTTT.